This T cell receptor beta chain is from a study of Ad26.COV2.S vaccination and SARS-CoV-2 variants (dated by TCRdb to the early 2020s). A note on the overall study: Donors in the vaccine arm were drawn from COV1001, a multicentre, randomized, double-blind, placebo-controlled phase I-IIa trial testing Ad26.COV2.S in healthy adults. Ad26.COV2.S was given intramuscularly at 5x10^10 or 1x10^11 viral particles, as a single shot or as two shots 56 days apart. The specificity and breadth of SARS-CoV-2-reactive T cell receptors after Ad26.COV2.S vaccination were assessed by TCRbeta repertoire sequencing. The TCR-sequenced set comprised about 32 samples: some 19 Ad26.COV2.S vaccine recipients, 5 placebo recipients and 8 SARS-CoV-2 convalescent individuals. Participants in the trial were split at random into five groups of five each, receiving low-dose or high-dose Ad26.COV2.S once or twice, or else placebo on both occasions. Investigators did not know the trial group allocation while performing experiments and assessing outcomes. What the authors observed across the whole study: Comparing responses between vaccine doses or regimens was not something the study was powered to do. After vaccination, substantial breadth of spike-specific CD8+ and CD4+ T cell responses was reported. Compared with placebo recipients, Ad26.COV2.S recipients showed higher spike-specific TCR breadth (P = 0.0014). According to the authors, total T cell responses may have been underestimated by the TCR breadth and depth analyses. Comparable non-spike TCR breadth was observed between vaccine and placebo recipients, consistent with only spike being contained in the vaccine.

TCRbeta CDR3 regions were sequenced with the immunoSEQ Assay. After extraction, genomic DNA underwent amplification by bias-controlled multiplex PCR, followed by high-throughput sequencing. Processing in the source paper ran as follows. To quantify the absolute abundance of every unique TCRbeta CDR3 region, sequences were collapsed and filtered. T cell fraction was estimated by normalizing TCRbeta template counts to usable DNA, with usable DNA measured through amplification of reference genes found in all nucleated cells. Repertoire TCRs were annotated as SARS-CoV-2-specific by exact matching of V gene, CDR3 amino acid sequence and J gene to a known reactive TCR set. The reference SARS-CoV-2 TCR set came from MIRA and was filtered for enrichment in COVID-19-positive ImmuneCODE repertoires, removing public or cross-reactive TCRs. Drawing on the MIRA antigens, annotated TCRs were analysed further at the level of specific ORF or position within ORF. Depth was the summed frequency of annotated unique rearrangements, while breadth was defined as annotated unique rearrangements over total unique productive rearrangements. Two-sided Wilcoxon rank-sum tests were used to compare TCR breadth between groups. TCRdb provides this immuneACCESS table in a form limited to in-frame rearrangements. Some clones are lacking; in checked studies, under half of them reflect an unresolved V gene, and why the rest are absent is not known. That table is the source of V, J and clone size, and D and trimming were worked out from the DNA. This sample comprises about 330,000 clones, roughly 90% of them detected only once. The ten largest clones take up about 5% of the sample.

A note on this clone: Its cognate antigen has yet to be identified. Qualities for individual bases were not recorded, and no much larger clone is one base off.

The V end loses 1 base and the J end loses 4 bases, and a stretch of 12 bases separates them. Looking up the germline V gene (reference sequence) yields CDR1 SGHNT and CDR2 YYREEE. The CDR3 goes from the cysteine to the phenylalanine over 15 residues. The only DNA kept is the CDR3, 45 bases in frame from the first base. In light of the paper, this sample's treatment or condition label describes: over 15 received Ad26.COV2.S at low or high dose, single or two shots; 5 received placebo; per-sample allocation not given. For vaccine and placebo recipients, the sequenced repertoires came from samples collected on day 63 after the first injection. In Cohort 1b, about two dozen adults aged 18-55 years were enrolled at a single site in Boston, USA, between 29 July and 7 August 2020. Ad26.COV2.S consisted of a replication-incompetent adenovirus type 26 vector by which a prefusion-stabilized SARS-CoV-2 spike protein from the original Wuhan strain was expressed.

The chain joins TRBV5-4 to TRBJ1-3, with an unclear D gene assignment. This specimen consisted of peripheral blood, obtained in a trial of Ad26.COV2.S vaccine versus placebo. This clonotype was obtained from a person between 18 and 60 years old who received the Ad26.COV2.S COVID-19 vaccine or a placebo. The CDR3 region has the sequence CASSLWGASGNTIYF. The DNA sequence follows: TGTGCCAGCAGCTTGTGGGGAGCTAGCGGAAACACCATATATTTT.